These 18 T cell receptor beta chains share one sample of origin, sequenced in a study of shared clonotypes between healthy human individuals. Produced via immunoSEQ multiplex PCR; TCRdb's table is partial and in-frame only. The sample carries fewer than 1.8 million clones, 98% recorded once. Sample: naive CD4+ T cells sorted from blood. This sample's subset: CD45RA+ positively selected. The receptors were gathered from a man younger than 40 in good health.

Points on this clone: The sample carries other DNA sequences with the same CDR3. This CDR3 reads CASSLEVRGYTF. DNA for the CDR3: TGTGCCAGCAGCTTAGAGGTCCGTGGCTACACCTTC. The rearrangement links TRBV7-9 to TRBJ1-2; no reliable D call. V gave up 1 base and J gave up 7 bases, with 7 bases separating them. Germline loops: CDR1 SEHNR, CDR2 FQNEAQ (reference sequence). This CDR3 is 12 amino acids long.

The chain is built from TRBV7-9 and TRBJ2-1; D might be TRBD2 (6 bases). Per germline, CDR1 SEHNR and CDR2 FQNEAQ (reference sequence). V was cut by 1 base and J by 6 bases, with 10 bases left in between. This CDR3 has 14 amino acids. Written as DNA, the CDR3 is TGTGCCAGCAGCTTAGTTCAGGGAGGCAATGAGCAGTTCTTC. It codes for CASSLVQGGNEQFF.

V and J are TRBV2 and TRBJ1-2; 10 bases are shared with TRBD1. Germline V gives CDR1 SNHLY, CDR2 FYNNEI. The CDR3 spans 16 residues. J gave up 3 bases and V 7 bases, and 11 bases lay outside the gene matches. CDR3 amino acids: CASNGPDRGQYYGYTF. The DNA of the CDR3 is TGTGCCAGCAACGGACCAGACAGGGGGCAATACTATGGCTACACCTTC.

The chain carries TRBV7-2 and TRBJ2-2, with D possibly TRBD2 on 5 matching bases. V lost 5 bases and J lost 5, with 9 bases in between. This CDR3 comprises 13 residues. The germline V gene has CDR1 SGHTA and CDR2 FQGNSA. The CDR3 DNA follows: TGTGCCAGCAGCGTGGACTTTACCGGGGAGCTGTTTTTT. Protein product: CASSVDFTGELFF. Full variable domain (missing parts from reference TRBV7-2 and TRBJ2-2): GAGVSQSPSNKVTEKGKDVELRCDPISGHTALYWYRQSLGQGLEFLIYFQGNSAPDKSGLPSDRFSAERTGGSVSTLTIQRTQQEDSAVYLCASSVDFTGELFFGEGSRLTVL.

The J gene is TRBJ2-2, the V gene TRBV9; no clear D gene. The germline CDR1 and CDR2 sequences are SGDLS and YYNGEE. CDR3 length: 13 residues. Trimming left V 1 base short and J 4 bases short, with 5 bases between. CDR3: CASSVMATGELFF. CDR3 sequence (DNA): TGTGCCAGCAGCGTAATGGCCACCGGGGAGCTGTTTTTT.

The chain uses TRBV7-6 and TRBJ1-1; D call uncertain. V lost 2 bases and J 0 bases, leaving 13 bases between the germline ends. In germline, CDR1 is SGHVS, CDR2 FNYEAQ. The CDR3 length is 16 residues. The CDR3 bases are TGTGCCAGCAGCTTAACCGCACAGCCCATGAACACTGAAGCTTTCTTT. This sequence encodes CASSLTAQPMNTEAFF.

CDR3 nucleotides: TGTGCCTGGAGGACCGGGACAGGGATTAGGGATGAAAAACTGTTTTTT. This translates into CAWRTGTGIRDEKLFF. The V call is TRBV30, the J call TRBJ1-4; TRBD1 matches at 9 bases. This CDR3 spans 16 amino acids. V trimming: 3 bases; J trimming: 6 bases; junction bases outside the gene matches: 11. Germline-derived CDR1 and CDR2 are GTSNPN and SVGIG (reference sequence).

The chain has TRBV4-3 and TRBJ2-1; D not certain. The V end was cut by 1 base, the J end by 7 bases, with 8 bases between. The V gene's germline CDR1 is LGHNA and CDR2 YSLEER. The CDR3 runs 13 residues. CDR3 protein: CASSQGRVNEQFF. CDR3 in DNA: TGCGCCAGCAGCCAAGGTCGGGTGAATGAGCAGTTCTTC.

This clone was found once. The J gene is TRBJ1-5, the V gene TRBV2; 10 bases map to TRBD1. This CDR3 has 15 amino acids. J was trimmed by 6 bases and V by 6 bases; bases with no gene match: 8. Germline V gives CDR1 SNHLY, CDR2 FYNNEI. CDR3 residues: CASSDRGLGIQPQHF. Written as DNA, the CDR3 is TGTGCCAGCAGCGACAGGGGGCTGGGTATTCAGCCCCAGCATTTT.

Details on this clone: This CDR3 is also generated by other DNA sequences in the sample. V and J are TRBV5-4 and TRBJ2-1; D gene uncertain. CDR1 and CDR2 (germline): SGHNT, YYREEE (reference sequence). V was trimmed by 4 bases and J by 0 bases, leaving 5 bases between them. There are 13 residues in the CDR3. CDR3 residues: CASSRDSYNEQFF. CDR3 bases: TGTGCCAGCAGCAGGGACTCCTACAATGAGCAGTTCTTC.

The chain couples TRBV7-2 to TRBJ2-1; D might be TRBD2 (6 bases). The CDR3 length is 19 residues. CDR1 SGHTA and CDR2 FQGNSA come from the germline V gene. The V end lost 1 base, the J end lost 4 bases, and 23 bases lay between the germline ends. The CDR3 sequence is CASSLGLVARKLLYNEQFF. CDR3 nucleotide sequence: TGTGCCAGCAGCTTAGGACTAGTGGCCCGGAAACTACTATACAATGAGCAGTTCTTC.

Only a few counts were recorded for this clone. The V and J genes are TRBV2 and TRBJ1-1, with D hard to call. The germline V gene has CDR1 SNHLY and CDR2 FYNNEI. The CDR3 totals 13 residues. V was clipped by 6 bases and J by 1 base, with 9 bases between them. For the CDR3, the DNA is TGTGCCAGCAGGAGGACGGCGAACACTGAAGCTTTCTTT. Translated, it gives CASRRTANTEAFF.

The chain combines TRBV11-3 with TRBJ2-7; no clear D. The germline V gene encodes CDR1 SGHNT and CDR2 YENEEA. CDR3 length: 14 amino acids. V lost 2 bases, J lost 0 bases, and 8 bases lay in between. The CDR3 reads CASSLYGSSYEQYF. CDR3 bases: TGTGCCAGCAGCTTATACGGCAGCTCCTACGAGCAGTACTTC.

This clone appeared a single time. The J gene is TRBJ2-3, the V gene TRBV19, with TRBD1 identical over 9 bases. Unmatched junction bases numbered 5, after V lost 5 bases and J lost 5 bases. The germline CDR1 and CDR2 sequences are LNHDA and SQIVND (reference sequence). The CDR3 has 14 amino acids. The CDR3 spells CASSLGQGRDTQYF. The CDR3 coding sequence is TGTGCCAGTAGTTTGGGACAGGGCAGAGATACGCAGTATTTT.

The chain joins TRBV30 to TRBJ1-2, with a possible D match to TRBD1 (5 bases). From germline, CDR1 is GTSNPN and CDR2 SVGIG (reference sequence). This CDR3 region has 12 residues. V was pared by 7 bases and J by 5 bases, with 14 bases between. The CDR3 sequence is CAFISGKYGYTF. CDR3 nucleotide sequence: TGTGCCTTCATTTCAGGGAAATATGGCTACACCTTC.

A remark on this clone: Other DNA sequences in the sample encode the same CDR3. The gene calls are TRBV5-1 and TRBJ2-3; D gene uncertain. The CDR3 runs to 13 residues. Germline CDR1 SGHRS, CDR2 YFSETQ. The V gene lost 0 bases and the J gene lost 3 bases, with 5 bases spanning the gap. This CDR3 reads CASSLVLTDTQYF. In DNA, the CDR3 is TGCGCCAGCAGCTTGGTACTGACAGATACGCAGTATTTT. The full variable domain, completed using reference TRBV5-1 and TRBJ2-3, is KAGVTQTPRYLIKTRGQQVTLSCSPISGHRSVSWYQQTPGQGLQFLFEYFSETQRNKGNFPGRFSGRQFSNSRSEMNVSTLELGDSALYLCASSLVLTDTQYFGPGTRLTVL.

The count of this clone is one. For the CDR3, the DNA is TGTGCCAGTAGTTTCTCAGGGAACATTCAGTACTTC. It yields the protein CASSFSGNIQYF. The V gene is TRBV19, the J gene TRBJ2-4, with D perhaps TRBD1 (5 bases). The ends were cut back, 5 bases at V and 7 bases at J, with 9 bases in the middle. There are 12 residues in the CDR3. Germline assignment: CDR1 LNHDA and CDR2 SQIVND (reference sequence).

The chain carries TRBV11-2 and TRBJ2-7; no clear D gene. Germline lookup yields CDR1 SGHAT and CDR2 FQNNGV. The V and J ends lost 5 bases and 0 bases respectively, with 14 bases between them. The CDR3 length is 15 residues. DNA of the CDR3: TGTGCCAGCAGCCGCGAGCAGCTGAGCTCCTACGAGCAGTACTTC. It codes for CASSREQLSSYEQYF.